This T cell receptor beta chain was profiled in a study of regulatory T cells in long-lasting Graves disease. Findings and limits, study-wide: Persistent disease was associated with favored TRBV28 usage and with favored use of TRBJ1-2 and TRBJ2-5.

Time point meaning: persistent/refractory GD, antithyroid drugs over 5 years with positive TRAb. Extracted PBMC RNA gave rise to the TCR library. Graves' disease diagnosis was established per American Thyroid Association guidelines. The germline V gene encodes CDR1 SGHKS and CDR2 YYEKEE (reference sequence). The germline V and J ends were trimmed by 4 bases and 2 bases, with 22 bases remaining between them. The CDR3 runs to 18 residues. Turning to this clonotype: The antigen remains unidentified.

Construction of TCR beta libraries relied on iRepertoire HTBI primers and on Arm-PCR targeting CDR3 regions. TCRdb reprocessed the multiplex PCR reads with MiXCR, giving one entry per CDR3 protein. This sample has 400,000 to 500,000 distinct CDR3 sequences, with 20% found just once. The chain uses TRBV5-5 and TRBJ1-5, with D uncertain. The TCR comes from a female donor with Graves disease. The sequencing used peripheral blood mononuclear cells (PBMCs), collected when the disease was refractory, from a patient treated with antithyroid drugs. The CDR3 bases are TGTGCCAGCAGCCGAACCCTCACGGAACGAAGAGGCAATCAGCCCCAGCATTTT. Its protein is CASSRTLTERRGNQPQHF.